Shown below are 30 T cell receptor beta chains from a single sample sequenced in a study of human T cells and chemical hapten exposure. Time point described: pre-sensitization, week 0. The treatment was: therapeutic diphenylcyclopropenone sensitization with weekly scalp DPC. TCRdb called the RACE reads again in MiXCR, with one record for every CDR3 protein. The profile shows about 51,000 distinct CDR3 sequences, 9.4% of them singletons. Sequences were derived from whole blood, sampled in connection with sensitization to the hapten diphenylcyclopropenone (DPC). These receptors all stem from a woman in her thirties or forties with alopecia areata. Some clones in this sample may be carry-over from other donors' samples.

Only a few counts were recorded for this clonotype. One junction end disagrees with the germline gene, perhaps due to a read error. This chain connects TRBV19 to TRBJ1-5, with no clear D. The CDR3 sequence is 13 residues long. The germline gives CDR1 LNHDA, CDR2 SQIVND (reference sequence). The CDR3 sequence: CASSIRVNQPQHF. The CDR3 region has the DNA TGTGCCAGTAGTATTAGGGTTAATCAACCCCAGCATTTT.

This clonotype was picked up a small number of times. The chain couples TRBV12-3 or TRBV12-4 to TRBJ2-1; D not resolved. The CDR3 is 15 amino acids. Trimming pared 6 bases from V and 6 bases from J, leaving 18 bases between. The CDR3 sequence is CASRVSSAGLNEQFF. The DNA for the CDR3 is TGTGCCAGCAGGGTTTCTTCAGCTGGGCTCAATGAGCAGTTCTTC.

This clonotype was detected ten times or more. The J gene is TRBJ1-2, the V gene TRBV12-3 or TRBV12-4; no clear D. V was cut by 5 bases and J by 8 bases, with 15 bases left in between. There are 13 residues in the CDR3. CDR3 coding DNA: TGTGCCAGCAGTCCCAATGAACTCCCAGGCTACACCTTC. Its protein product is CASSPNELPGYTF.

In its sample, this clonotype was seen a few times. The V call is TRBV9, the J call TRBJ1-2; 7 nucleotides match TRBD1. Trimming took 4 bases from V and 4 from J; bases not matched to a gene: 10. Per the germline V gene, CDR1 is SGDLS and CDR2 is YYNGEE. The CDR3 is made up of 15 amino acids. The CDR3 nucleotides read TGTGCCAGCAGCAAATCAGGGGGTATCGGCTATGGCTACACCTTC. Translation gives CASSKSGGIGYGYTF.

This clonotype was found many times. The CDR3 sequence is CASSPYRGQQETQYF. Written as DNA, the CDR3 is TGTGCCAGCTCACCTTACAGGGGGCAACAAGAGACCCAGTACTTC. This chain links TRBV18 with TRBJ2-5; 9 nucleotides line up with TRBD1. Germline trimming cut 3 bases from V and 2 bases from J; bases unmatched to any gene: 4. The CDR3 is 15 amino acids. Germline-derived CDR1 and CDR2 are KGHSH and LQKENI.

This clonotype has more than one count but fewer than ten. The rearrangement joins TRBV28 to TRBJ1-5; a weak D match, TRBD1 (5 bases). Germline CDR1 is MDHEN and CDR2 is SYDVKM. This CDR3 is 13 amino acids long. Between the trimmed V and J ends, which lost 6 bases and 6 bases, there was a span of 12 bases. CDR3 bases: TGTGCCAGCAGATCCATGGGGGGTCAGCCCCAGCATTTT. The encoded protein is CASRSMGGQPQHF.

This clonotype was observed many times. The V call is TRBV2, the J call TRBJ2-1; TRBD2 agrees at 11 bases. This CDR3 has 15 residues. In germline, CDR1 is SNHLY, CDR2 FYNNEI. V lost 8 bases and J lost 9; bases outside the gene matches: 12. For the CDR3, the DNA is TGTGCCAGCTTAATAGCGGGGGGGAGGACAGGTGAGCAGTTCTTC. This sequence encodes CASLIAGGRTGEQFF. Complete variable domain (other parts from reference TRBV2 and TRBJ2-1): EPEVTQTPSHQVTQMGQEVILRCVPISNHLYFYWYRQILGQKVEFLVSFYNNEISEKSEIFDDQFSVERPDGSNFTLKIRSTKLEDSAMYFCASLIAGGRTGEQFFGPGTRLTVL.

This clonotype has just a few counts. CDR3 DNA sequence: TGTGCCAGCAGACCCAGTGCCCCCTATGGCTACACCTTC. Amino acid sequence: CASRPSAPYGYTF. The chain employs TRBV28 and TRBJ1-2; D unresolved. Germline CDR1 and CDR2: MDHEN and SYDVKM. The CDR3 spans 13 residues. V was cut by 6 bases and J by 4 bases, with 12 bases left in between.

In this sample, this clonotype turned up many times. The rearrangement uses TRBV5-1 and TRBJ1-1, with 9 bases matching TRBD1. The germline V gene encodes CDR1 SGHRS and CDR2 YFSETQ. After removal of 4 bases from V and 4 bases from J, the junction contained 8 bases not matched to a gene. The CDR3 loop spans 15 amino acids. The CDR3 region is CASSPTGGSGTEAFF. CDR3 nucleotides: TGCGCCAGCAGCCCCACAGGGGGCTCGGGCACTGAAGCTTTCTTT. Full variable domain (rest looked up from reference TRBV5-1 and TRBJ1-1): KAGVTQTPRYLIKTRGQQVTLSCSPISGHRSVSWYQQTPGQGLQFLFEYFSETQRNKGNFPGRFSGRQFSNSRSEMNVSTLELGDSALYLCASSPTGGSGTEAFFGQGTRLTVV.

This clonotype came up many times. The chain is built from TRBV19 and TRBJ2-2; D is perhaps TRBD2 (6 bases). The germline V gene has CDR1 LNHDA and CDR2 SQIVND (reference sequence). V was trimmed by 3 bases and J by 3 bases, leaving 8 bases between them. This CDR3 contains 14 residues. This CDR3 reads CASSIGGYTGELFF. The DNA for the CDR3 is TGTGCCAGTAGTATCGGGGGATACACCGGGGAGCTGTTTTTT.

The chain couples TRBV2 to TRBJ2-3; D is undetermined. Germline lookup yields CDR1 SNHLY and CDR2 FYNNEI. The CDR3 has 11 residues. V lost 8 bases and J lost 3, with 6 bases in between. CDR3 sequence (DNA): TGTGCCAGCTCAATGACAGATACGCAGTATTTT. Translating it yields CASSMTDTQYF.

The table lists this clonotype with a few counts. This rearrangement joins TRBV3-1 to TRBJ2-3; unclear D gene. Per the germline V gene, CDR1 is LGHDT and CDR2 is YNNKEL (reference sequence). The ends were cut back, 10 bases at V and 1 base at J, with 9 bases in the middle. The CDR3 totals 12 residues. CDR3 coding DNA: TGTGCCACCGCCGGAGGCACAGATACGCAGTATTTT. Protein: CATAGGTDTQYF.

Points on this clonotype: A much larger clone differs by one base, so this may be a read error. V and J are TRBV7-2 and TRBJ1-5; D is undetermined. Deletions cut 0 bases from V and 2 bases from J, with 8 bases between. The CDR3 consists of 15 residues. The V gene's germline CDR1 is SGHTA and CDR2 FQGNSA. The CDR3 DNA is TGTACCAGCAGCTTAGCAGGGAAAGGCAATCAGCCCCAGCATTTT. It codes for CTSSLAGKGNQPQHF.

A few counts support this clonotype. The J gene is TRBJ1-1, the V gene TRBV5-4; a possible D gene is TRBD1 (5 bases). The CDR3 contains 16 residues. The germline CDR1 and CDR2 sequences are SGHNT and YYREEE (reference sequence). Trimming took 3 bases from V and 1 from J, leaving 16 bases between them. CDR3 loop: CASSSSGRGANTEAFF. Written as DNA, the CDR3 is TGTGCCAGCAGCTCTAGCGGGAGGGGCGCGAACACTGAAGCTTTCTTT.

Many counts were recorded for this clonotype. The V gene is TRBV7-3, the J gene TRBJ2-1; D not resolved. Trimming left V 1 base short and J 4 bases short, with 14 bases between. Looked up from germline, CDR1 is SGHTA and CDR2 is FQGTGA. This CDR3 has 16 residues. CDR3: CASSLMMASSYNEQFF. For the CDR3, the DNA is TGTGCCAGCAGCTTAATGATGGCTAGTTCATACAATGAGCAGTTCTTC. The full variable domain, with the rest looked up from reference TRBV7-3 and TRBJ2-1, is GAGVSQTPSNKVTEKGKYVELRCDPISGHTALYWYRQSLGQGPEFLIYFQGTGAADDSGLPNDRFFAVRPEGSVSTLKIQRTERGDSAVYLCASSLMMASSYNEQFFGPGTRLTVL.

This chain connects TRBV7-2 to TRBJ1-5; 7 bases are a match to TRBD1. Per germline, CDR1 SGHTA and CDR2 FQGNSA. V was pared by 6 bases and J by 0 bases, with 5 bases of the junction left unmatched. The CDR3 consists of 15 residues. The CDR3 nucleotides are TGTGCCAGCAGTTTGACAGGGATTAGCAATCAGCCCCAGCATTTT. This codes for CASSLTGISNQPQHF.

This clonotype was found many times. The CDR3 DNA reads as TGTGCCAGCTCAACAGCTAGCGGGGGGACAACCTACGAGCAGTACTTC. As protein: CASSTASGGTTYEQYF. The V call is TRBV18, the J call TRBJ2-7; 11 bases are a match to TRBD2. CDR3 size: 16 residues. Germline trimming cut 5 bases from V and 2 bases from J; bases unmatched to any gene: 8. Germline assignment: CDR1 KGHSH and CDR2 LQKENI.

The V gene is TRBV10-3, the J gene TRBJ2-5; maybe TRBD1 (5 bases). This CDR3 contains 13 residues. The V and J ends lost 2 bases and 2 bases respectively, with 6 bases between them. The germline V gene has CDR1 ENHRY and CDR2 SYGVKD. CDR3 amino acids: CAISEAGQETQYF. Here the CDR3 DNA reads TGTGCCATCAGTGAGGCAGGGCAAGAGACCCAGTACTTC.

This clonotype showed up many times. The rearrangement links TRBV24-1 to TRBJ2-7, with 10 bases that match TRBD1. CDR3 size: 15 residues. V shed 1 base, J shed 7 bases, and the junction held 6 bases outside the gene matches. CDR1 is KGHDR, CDR2 SFDVKD, per germline. The CDR3: CATSDLGTGAREQYF. The CDR3 DNA reads TGTGCCACCAGTGATTTAGGGACAGGGGCAAGGGAGCAGTACTTC.

This clonotype was detected ten times or more. V usage is TRBV7-8 and J usage is TRBJ2-1; 7 bases match TRBD1. The germline CDR1 and CDR2 sequences are SGHVS and FQNEAQ. Trimming at V came to 4 bases and at J to 5 bases, leaving 11 bases not matched to a gene. This CDR3 contains 16 residues. CDR3 region: CASSSLDRILNNEQFF. The CDR3 DNA reads TGTGCCAGCAGCTCCCTGGACAGGATACTCAACAATGAGCAGTTCTTC.

This clonotype was counted at least ten times. This rearrangement joins TRBV5-4 to TRBJ1-2, with 7 positions matching TRBD1. V was pared by 0 bases and J by 4 bases, with 3 bases of the junction left unmatched. The length of the CDR3 is 14 residues. Germline-derived CDR1 and CDR2 are SGHNT and YYREEE (reference sequence). The CDR3 sequence is CASSLEGASYGYTF. The CDR3 DNA reads as TGTGCCAGCAGCTTGGAGGGGGCCTCCTATGGCTACACCTTC. The full variable domain, in which reference TRBV5-4 and TRBJ1-2 provide the parts outside the CDR3, is ETGVTQSPTHLIKTRGQQVTLRCSSQSGHNTVSWYQQALGQGPQFIFQYYREEENGRGNFPPRFSGLQFPNYSSELNVNALELDDSALYLCASSLEGASYGYTFGSGTRLTVV.

This clonotype has at least ten counts. The rearrangement links TRBV4-3 to TRBJ1-3; D gene unclear. Germline values: CDR1 LGHNA, CDR2 YSLEER. The V end lost 8 bases, the J end lost 3 bases, and 14 bases lay between the germline ends. The CDR3 extends over 14 amino acids. CDR3 nucleotide sequence: TGCGCCAGCGGAACCGGAGAGTATGGAAACACCATATATTTT. This gives the protein CASGTGEYGNTIYF.

This clonotype has a count of ten or more. The rearrangement links TRBV11-2 to TRBJ2-5, with TRBD2 matching over 9 bases. The CDR3 length is 15 residues. J lost 5 bases, V lost 5 bases, and 9 bases had no gene match. The germline gives CDR1 SGHAT, CDR2 FQNNGV. The CDR3 sequence is CASSPSVAGAETQYF. The CDR3, as DNA: TGTGCCAGCAGCCCGTCTGTAGCGGGGGCTGAGACCCAGTACTTC.

This clonotype was counted only a few times. The chain couples TRBV25-1 to TRBJ2-1, with D possibly TRBD2 on 5 matching bases. CDR3 size: 14 residues. V lost 5 bases, J lost 12 bases, and 20 bases lay in between. The germline CDR1 and CDR2 sequences are MGHDK and SYGVNS. The CDR3 DNA reads TGTGCCAGCAGTTCCCCCGGCAGGACTGAAGGGCAGTTCTTC. The encoded protein is CASSSPGRTEGQFF.

The rearrangement uses TRBV23-1 and TRBJ2-1, with 8 bases identical to TRBD2. Being an ORF, TRBV23-1 has a function that is uncertain. The CDR3 is made up of 17 amino acids. The J segment lost 7 bases and the V segment lost 2 bases, leaving 13 bases of the junction unmatched. The CDR3 region has the DNA TGCGCCAGCAGTCAAAGGGCGGGAGGCCCCTCCGGAAATGAGCAGTTCTTC. Protein: CASSQRAGGPSGNEQFF.

The table lists this clonotype with many counts. CDR3 sequence: CSVVWYGSYEQYF. CDR3 sequence (DNA): TGCAGCGTCGTTTGGTATGGGTCCTACGAGCAGTACTTC. The chain couples TRBV29-1 to TRBJ2-7; no firm D call. The CDR3 has 13 amino acids. Germline V CDR1 and CDR2: SQVTM, ANQGSEA. Between the trimmed V and J ends, which lost 6 bases and 1 base, there was a span of 13 bases.

The table lists this clonotype with many counts. The chain carries TRBV20-1 and TRBJ1-5; D is unclear. The V and J ends lost 0 bases and 7 bases respectively, with 16 bases between them. This CDR3 contains 15 residues. CDR1 and CDR2 (germline): DFQATT, SNEGSKA (reference sequence). CDR3 DNA: TGCAGTGCTAGAGATTGGACCGTTACCGGGCAGCCCCAGCATTTT. Translation gives CSARDWTVTGQPQHF.

The genes are TRBV11-1 and TRBJ2-5; D is ambiguous. Germline CDR1 and CDR2: SGHAT and FQDESV (reference sequence). The CDR3 has 15 residues. Trimming removed 3 bases at V and 1 base at J, with 12 bases between. The DNA for the CDR3 is TGTGCCAGCAGCTTCGGAGATTGGGGCCAAGAGACCCAGTACTTC. This encodes CASSFGDWGQETQYF. Complete variable domain (other parts from reference TRBV11-1 and TRBJ2-5): EAEVAQSPRYKITEKSQAVAFWCDPISGHATLYWYRQILGQGPELLVQFQDESVVDDSQLPKDRFSAERLKGVDSTLKIQPAELGDSAMYLCASSFGDWGQETQYFGPGTRLLVL.

This clonotype was detected many times. V usage is TRBV7-9 and J usage is TRBJ2-7; the match to TRBD2 covers 7 bases. Unmatched junction bases numbered 5, after V lost 5 bases and J lost 4 bases. The CDR3 sequence is 13 residues long. Germline assignment: CDR1 SEHNR and CDR2 FQNEAQ (reference sequence). Here the CDR3 DNA reads TGTGCCAGCAGCGTTCTGGGGGGGTACGAGCAGTACTTC. It is translated as CASSVLGGYEQYF.

In its sample, this clonotype was seen a few times. V and J are TRBV7-6 and TRBJ1-2, with D tentatively TRBD1 (5 bases). Trimming removed 3 bases at V and 4 bases at J, with 9 bases between. The CDR3 has 13 residues. Germline CDR1 is SGHVS and CDR2 is FNYEAQ. Here the CDR3 reads CASSLDDSYGYTF. CDR3 DNA: TGTGCCAGCAGCTTGGACGACAGCTATGGCTACACCTTC.